This T cell receptor (beta chain) emerged from a study of metastatic and nonmetastatic thyroid tumors. Notes on the study in general: Patients with malignant thyroid tumors reportedly had significantly higher TCR beta diversity than those with benign nodules, in blood and tumor.

Ahead of thyroid surgery, no patient had received treatment of any kind. V was cut by 3 bases and J by 6 bases, with 12 bases left in between. The CDR3 totals 12 residues. Looked up from germline, CDR1 is DFQATT and CDR2 is SNEGSKA (reference sequence). Original methodology: Construction of a distant-metastasis classifier for papillary thyroid cancer relied on CDR3 differences across clinicopathological groups. TCRdb reanalyzed the PCR reads via MiXCR. TCRdb's processing, not the authors', yielded these V and J calls. The sample has tens of thousands of clones, approximately 15% seen once. This clone was observed at least ten times. The antigen remains unidentified. A clone one base away is much larger, so this may be a read error.

The J gene is TRBJ2-7, the V gene TRBV20-1; perhaps D is TRBD1 or TRBD2 (7 bases each). Specimen: blood. The clonotype was recovered from a female donor with papillary thyroid cancer or a benign thyroid nodule (not recorded which). Some clones in this sample may be carry-over from other donors' samples. The CDR3 loop is CSASRRGGEQYF. Written as DNA, the CDR3 is TGCAGTGCTAGCCGCAGGGGGGGCGAGCAGTACTTC.